This passage covers 15 T cell receptor beta chains from one sample sequenced in a study of spatial heterogeneity in lung cancer. Described time point: sample taken at primary tumor resection. The input material, whole RNA from tumor, nontumor lung or frozen PBMC, was sequenced unsorted. Using its own MiXCR run on the 5' RACE reads, TCRdb lists one record per CDR3 protein. The profile shows about 26,000 distinct CDR3 sequences, 9.5% to 15% of them singletons. Specimen: PBMCs, collected at surgery. Receptors originate from a female donor with early-stage non-small cell lung cancer.

This clonotype was counted many times. The genes are TRBV6-5 and TRBJ2-3; D is uncertain. Trimming took 2 bases from V and 4 from J, leaving 4 bases between them. Germline lookup yields CDR1 MNHEY and CDR2 SVGAGI. CDR3 length: 12 amino acids. The CDR3 DNA reads TGTGCCAGCAGTTACGGGTCAGATACGCAGTATTTT. It codes for CASSYGSDTQYF.

This clonotype was seen ten or more times. J is TRBJ2-3 and V is TRBV15; 8 bases fit TRBD1. CDR1 and CDR2 (germline): LNHNV, YYDKDF (reference sequence). The CDR3 runs to 16 residues. Trimming removed 1 base from V and 4 bases from J; junction bases left unmatched: 7. The CDR3 DNA sequence: TGTGCCACCAGCAGAGGGTTGGGACAGGTGTCAGATACGCAGTATTTT. Its protein product is CATSRGLGQVSDTQYF.

At least ten counts were recorded for this clonotype. This sequence joins TRBV6-1 and TRBJ1-5, with 11 bases fitting TRBD1. The V segment lost 3 bases and the J segment 2 bases; nucleotides outside the gene matches: 6. This CDR3 comprises 17 residues. The germline CDR1 and CDR2 sequences are MNHNS and SASEGT. CDR3 in amino acids: CASSEGTGGVGNQPQHF. Here the CDR3 DNA reads TGTGCCAGCAGTGAGGGGACAGGGGGTGTTGGCAATCAGCCCCAGCATTTT.

This clonotype has a count of ten or more. This chain connects TRBV12-3 or TRBV12-4 to TRBJ1-5; 9 bases are shared with TRBD1. This CDR3 is built from 15 residues. The ends lost 5 bases at V and 2 bases at J; junction bases unmatched: 4. The DNA for the CDR3 is TGTGCCAGCAGTGTTTGGACAGGGGGCAATCAGCCCCAGCATTTT. Residues: CASSVWTGGNQPQHF.

The CDR3 sequence is CSAPGQGNTGELFF. The CDR3 DNA sequence: TGCAGTGCTCCTGGACAGGGGAACACCGGGGAGCTGTTTTTT. This chain joins TRBV20-1 and TRBJ2-2, with TRBD1 matching over 8 bases. Per the germline V gene, CDR1 is DFQATT and CDR2 is SNEGSKA (reference sequence). After removal of 5 bases from V and 1 base from J, the junction contained 3 bases not matched to a gene. This CDR3 is built from 14 residues.

The sample holds many counts of this clonotype. J is TRBJ1-1 and V is TRBV27, with D hard to call. Germline V gene lookup returns CDR1 MNHEY and CDR2 SMNVEV (reference sequence). The ends were cut back, 2 bases at V and 4 bases at J, with 8 bases in the middle. This CDR3 is 13 amino acids long. The CDR3 is CASSLGVGTEAFF. CDR3 in DNA: TGTGCCAGCAGTTTAGGCGTCGGCACTGAAGCTTTCTTT.

This clonotype was detected ten times or more. The rearrangement joins TRBV3-1 to TRBJ2-2, with D tentatively TRBD2 (6 bases). Trimming removed 3 bases from V and 5 bases from J, with 13 bases in between. Germline loops: CDR1 LGHDT, CDR2 YNNKEL (reference sequence). The CDR3 extends over 15 amino acids. The CDR3 sequence: CASSQDNGGTGELFF. The CDR3 coding sequence is TGTGCCAGCAGCCAGGACAACGGGGGAACCGGGGAGCTGTTTTTT. Together with reference TRBV3-1 and TRBJ2-2, the CDR3 gives the full variable domain: DTAVSQTPKYLVTQMGNDKSIKCEQNLGHDTMYWYKQDSKKFLKIMFSYNNKELIINETVPNRFSPKSPDKAHLNLHINSLELGDSAVYFCASSQDNGGTGELFFGEGSRLTVL.

This clonotype was seen many times. J is TRBJ1-6 and V is TRBV6-2 or TRBV6-3, with 7 bases that match TRBD1. The trim removed 5 bases at V and 9 bases at J, leaving 4 bases unmatched. In germline, CDR1 is MNHEY, CDR2 SVGEGT. CDR3 size: 13 residues. Here the CDR3 DNA reads TGTGCCAGCAGTGACGACAGGGCTTCACCCCTCCACTTT. As protein: CASSDDRASPLHF.

This clonotype was seen ten or more times. The V gene is TRBV27, the J gene TRBJ2-5; D unclear. Germline values: CDR1 MNHEY, CDR2 SMNVEV (reference sequence). CDR3 length: 14 residues. Deletions cut 5 bases from V and 4 bases from J, with 14 bases between. CDR3 loop: CASSHSDWPETQYF. As DNA, the CDR3 is TGTGCCAGCAGTCACTCCGACTGGCCAGAGACCCAGTACTTC.

The chain couples TRBV9 to TRBJ2-7; tentative D call: TRBD2 (6 bases). The CDR3 runs 15 residues. Germline-derived CDR1 and CDR2 are SGDLS and YYNGEE. The V gene lost 4 bases and the J gene lost 6 bases, with 20 bases spanning the gap. The DNA for the CDR3 is TGTGCCAGCAGCCCCAGTGGGACTCCCTTTACCGAGCAGTACTTC. It is translated as CASSPSGTPFTEQYF.

The chain has TRBV18 and TRBJ2-3, with D hard to call. There are 14 residues in the CDR3. The germline V gene has CDR1 KGHSH and CDR2 LQKENI. Trimming pared 3 bases from V and 1 base from J, leaving 8 bases between. CDR3 bases: TGTGCCAGCTCACCGCGATCCGGCACAGATACGCAGTATTTT. This gives the protein CASSPRSGTDTQYF. The whole variable domain, filled in from reference TRBV18 and TRBJ2-3, reads NAGVMQNPRHLVRRRGQEARLRCSPMKGHSHVYWYRQLPEEGLKFMVYLQKENIIDESGMPKERFSAEFPKEGPSILRIQQVVRGDSAAYFCASSPRSGTDTQYFGPGTRLTVL.

The table lists this clonotype with many counts. CDR3 amino acids: CASSQDGGNTIYF. CDR3 coding DNA: TGTGCCAGCAGCCAAGATGGCGGAAACACCATATATTTT. The rearrangement uses TRBV4-2 and TRBJ1-3; D gene uncertain. CDR3 length: 13 amino acids. Germline values: CDR1 LGHNA, CDR2 YNFKEQ. The V end was cut by 0 bases, the J end by 4 bases, with 4 bases between.

In this sample, this clonotype turned up a few times. The chain joins TRBV5-4 to TRBJ2-5; D is uncertain. CDR1 and CDR2 (germline): SGHNT, YYREEE (reference sequence). Trimming removed 1 base from V and 4 bases from J, with 8 bases in between. The CDR3 is 13 amino acids. The CDR3 DNA is TGTGCCAGCAGCTTGCTGGGGTCAGAGACCCAGTACTTC. This sequence encodes CASSLLGSETQYF.

This clonotype was picked up many times. This chain uses TRBV28 with TRBJ1-5, with D possibly being TRBD1 (5 bases). The CDR3 sequence is 21 residues long. Trimming removed 1 base at V and 4 bases at J, with 29 bases between. Germline CDR1 MDHEN, CDR2 SYDVKM. This CDR3 is CASSLFPFFTGPSTKNQPQHF. In nucleotides, the CDR3 is TGTGCCAGCAGTTTATTTCCCTTCTTCACGGGGCCAAGCACGAAAAATCAGCCCCAGCATTTT.

Many counts were recorded for this clonotype. The chain carries TRBV25-1 and TRBJ2-7, with D possibly matching TRBD2 (5 bases). Germline values: CDR1 MGHDK, CDR2 SYGVNS. CDR3 length: 15 amino acids. Trimming removed 6 bases at V and 5 bases at J, with 20 bases between. The chain's CDR3 is CASRAFGSGNHEQYF. For the CDR3, the DNA is TGTGCCAGCAGAGCCTTTGGGAGTGGCAACCACGAGCAGTACTTC.